This paragraph reports one TCR beta chain. Antigen: not known. Produced via immunoSEQ multiplex PCR; TCRdb's table is partial and in-frame only. The repertoire holds some 85,000 clones, over 75% seen once, with around 0.23% in the top ten. This entry belongs to a study of OX40 agonist ivuxolimab in advanced cancers. Study-wide points: Clonal expansion in partial responders at 0.1-3.0 mg/kg ranked among the lowest.

The J segment lost 1 base and the V segment lost 6 bases, leaving 11 bases of the junction unmatched. This CDR3 is built from 17 residues. Looked up from germline, CDR1 is SNHLY and CDR2 is FYNNEI. This rearrangement joins TRBV2 to TRBJ2-1, with 8 bases matching TRBD2. The sequenced sample was CD4+ or CD8+ T cells sorted from blood, obtained in a trial of the OX40 agonist ivuxolimab. The sequence derives from an adult with an advanced solid tumor such as melanoma, head and neck, liver or kidney cancer. CDR3 in DNA: TGTGCCAGCAGGGGGAGTTTGGCGGGAGGTTCCTACAATGAGCAGTTCTTC. Translating gives CASRGSLAGGSYNEQFF.